This passage covers 16 T cell receptor beta chains from one sample sequenced in a study of pediatric ulcerative colitis. Clones were read by immunoSEQ multiplex PCR, and TCRdb kept only the in-frame ones, dropping some. The data hold roughly 37,000 clones, with less than 90% observed a single time. The sequenced sample was blood. The receptors stem from a girl aged 10 to 17 with moderate ulcerative colitis.

V usage is TRBV10-1 and J usage is TRBJ2-7; 8 positions agree with TRBD2. Trimming took 2 bases from V and 2 from J; bases not matched to a gene: 2. Germline V gene lookup returns CDR1 WNHNN and CDR2 SYGVQD (reference sequence). The CDR3 contains 14 residues. The CDR3 is CASSEAGGPYEQYF. Here the CDR3 DNA reads TGCGCCAGCAGTGAGGCGGGGGGTCCCTACGAGCAGTACTTC.

With respect to this clone: Relative to the germline gene, one junction end is altered; a read error may explain this. This chain joins TRBV7-7 and TRBJ2-1; unclear D gene. CDR1 and CDR2 from the germline V gene are SSHAT and FNYEAQ (reference sequence). This CDR3 is 16 amino acids long. CDR3 amino acids: CASSLGPSGRVQEQFF. The CDR3 region has the DNA TGTGCTAGCAGCTTAGGGCCCAGTGGTAGAGTTCAGGAGCAGTTCTTC. Together with reference TRBV7-7 and TRBJ2-1, the CDR3 gives the full variable domain: GAGVSQSPRYKVTKRGQDVTLRCDPISSHATLYWYQQALGQGPEFLTYFNYEAQPDKSGLPSDRFSAERPEGSISTLTIQRTEQRDSAMYRCASSLGPSGRVQEQFFGPGTRLTVL.

V is TRBV28 and J is TRBJ1-5, with unresolved D. The CDR3 is 14 residues long. Germline CDR1 MDHEN, CDR2 SYDVKM. Trimming left V 7 bases short and J 6 bases short, with 16 bases between. The CDR3: CASIPGGRPQPQHF. The CDR3 nucleotides read TGTGCCAGCATCCCCGGCGGCCGTCCTCAGCCCCAGCATTTT.

The V and J genes are TRBV28 and TRBJ2-7; unclear D gene. The CDR3 totals 12 residues. Trimming stripped 8 bases from V and 4 bases from J, with 12 bases between. The V gene's germline CDR1 is MDHEN and CDR2 SYDVKM. Written as DNA, the CDR3 is TGTGCCAGCGGCACGCGGATATACGAGCAGTACTTC. Amino acids: CASGTRIYEQYF.

The chain couples TRBV18 to TRBJ2-7; weak D call: TRBD2 (5 bases). Germline loops: CDR1 KGHSH, CDR2 LQKENI. V dropped 4 bases and J dropped 4 bases, with 8 bases sitting between them. The CDR3 sequence is 12 residues long. CDR3 region: CASSQGGYEQYF. The CDR3 nucleotides are TGTGCCAGCTCACAAGGAGGATACGAGCAGTACTTC. Looking up the rest from reference TRBV18 and TRBJ2-7 gives the full variable domain: NAGVMQNPRHLVRRRGQEARLRCSPMKGHSHVYWYRQLPEEGLKFMVYLQKENIIDESGMPKERFSAEFPKEGPSILRIQQVVRGDSAAYFCASSQGGYEQYFGPGTRLTVT.

The genes are TRBV6-5 and TRBJ1-4, with D maybe TRBD1 (6 bases). Trimming shortened V by 8 bases and J by 8 bases, and 18 bases separated the two germline ends. CDR1 is MNHEY, CDR2 SVGAGI, per germline. This CDR3 spans 14 amino acids. The CDR3 sequence is CASGRGGLREKLFF. The CDR3 region has the DNA TGTGCCAGCGGGAGGGGGGGTTTAAGGGAAAAACTGTTTTTT.

The chain has TRBV2 and TRBJ1-1, with D unresolved. This CDR3 is built from 15 residues. V was clipped by 7 bases and J by 1 base, with 16 bases between them. CDR1 is SNHLY and CDR2 is FYNNEI in the germline V gene. Written as DNA, the CDR3 is TGTGCCAGCAATCTCTGGACCGCTAGGAACACTGAAGCTTTCTTT. Protein product: CASNLWTARNTEAFF. Together with reference TRBV2 and TRBJ1-1, the CDR3 gives the full variable domain: EPEVTQTPSHQVTQMGQEVILRCVPISNHLYFYWYRQILGQKVEFLVSFYNNEISEKSEIFDDQFSVERPDGSNFTLKIRSTKLEDSAMYFCASNLWTARNTEAFFGQGTRLTVV.

The rearrangement joins TRBV4-1 to TRBJ2-7, with D tentatively TRBD2 (5 bases). Trimming stripped 0 bases from V and 4 bases from J, with 7 bases between. This CDR3 region has 13 residues. Germline V lookup: CDR1 MGHRA, CDR2 YSYEKL. The CDR3 is CASSQDRGYEQYF. CDR3 sequence (DNA): TGCGCCAGCAGCCAAGATAGAGGGTACGAGCAGTACTTC.

This sequence joins TRBV5-4 and TRBJ2-3; 7 nucleotides align to TRBD2. The CDR3 consists of 17 residues. Germline values: CDR1 SGHNT, CDR2 YYREEE (reference sequence). J lost 1 base, V lost 4 bases, and 12 bases had no gene match. In DNA, the CDR3 is TGTGCCAGCAGCCCCGACGGGGGGTTGGGACGCACAGATACGCAGTATTTT. This gives the protein CASSPDGGLGRTDTQYF.

V is TRBV2 and J is TRBJ1-1; D is perhaps TRBD1 (6 bases). The CDR3 covers 14 residues. V gave up 6 bases and J gave up 4 bases, with 15 bases separating them. In germline, CDR1 is SNHLY, CDR2 FYNNEI. The DNA of the CDR3 is TGTGCCAGCAGCTTCGACAGGCGGTCCACTGAAGCTTTCTTT. This sequence encodes CASSFDRRSTEAFF.

The V call is TRBV5-1, the J call TRBJ1-3, with a weak D call TRBD1 (6 bases). The CDR3 has 16 amino acids. CDR1 and CDR2 (germline): SGHRS, YFSETQ. The V end was cut by 5 bases, the J end by 4 bases, with 19 bases between. The CDR3 nucleotides read TGCGCCAGCAGGCGAGCAACCGGGACATCCGGAAACACCATATATTTT. It codes for CASRRATGTSGNTIYF.

This clone is a singleton in its sample. This sequence joins TRBV9 and TRBJ2-1, with unresolved D. V lost 0 bases and J 0 bases, leaving 7 bases between the germline ends. CDR1 is SGDLS, CDR2 YYNGEE, per germline. The CDR3 is 15 residues long. The CDR3 protein is CASSVDAYSYNEQFF. The CDR3 DNA reads TGTGCCAGCAGCGTAGACGCCTACTCCTACAATGAGCAGTTCTTC.

The chain is built from TRBV7-6 and TRBJ2-6; D gene unclear. Trimming took 5 bases from V and 2 from J, leaving 16 bases between them. There are 17 residues in the CDR3. Germline assignment: CDR1 SGHVS and CDR2 FNYEAQ. This CDR3 reads CASSLDGPGAGANVLTF. The CDR3 bases are TGTGCCAGCAGCCTAGACGGACCGGGCGCTGGGGCCAACGTCCTGACTTTC.

V and J are TRBV23-1 and TRBJ2-7; 10 nucleotides line up with TRBD1. TRBV23-1 is treated as an ORF (open reading frame) with a function not yet certain. The CDR3 sequence is 22 residues long. V shed 2 bases and J 2 bases; nucleotides not matched to a gene: 24. CDR3 DNA sequence: TGCGCCAGCAGTCAACAATTCAGTGACAGGGGGCGCGTTGGCCCGGTACCCTACGAGCAGTACTTC. Residues: CASSQQFSDRGRVGPVPYEQYF.

This rearrangement joins TRBV27 to TRBJ2-2; D unresolved. Germline loops: CDR1 MNHEY, CDR2 SMNVEV (reference sequence). This CDR3 is built from 17 residues. V gave up 2 bases and J gave up 10 bases, with 23 bases separating them. The CDR3 DNA reads TGTGCCAGCAGTTTAGGGTGGAGACAACCCCCCGCTACGGAGCTGTTTTTT. This encodes CASSLGWRQPPATELFF.

This clone was detected a few times. The V gene is TRBV30, the J gene TRBJ1-6; D not resolved. CDR1 and CDR2 (germline): GTSNPN, SVGIG (reference sequence). The V gene lost 5 bases and the J gene lost 7 bases, with 6 bases spanning the gap. This CDR3 has 11 amino acids. The CDR3 here is CAWSGNSPLHF. DNA for the CDR3: TGTGCCTGGTCTGGGAATTCACCCCTCCACTTT.